This T cell receptor (beta chain) came from a study of CD8 T cells in ankylosing spondylitis. TCRdb itself ran the 5' RACE reads through MiXCR, one entry per CDR3 protein. This sample has 100,000 to 150,000 distinct CDR3 sequences, with roughly 13% found just once. The table lists this clonotype with a few counts. This CDR3 has 15 residues. Germline lookup yields CDR1 SGHTA and CDR2 FQGNSA. Trimming cost V 1 base and J 4 bases; bases outside gene matches: 4. The sequence came from a female donor with ankylosing spondylitis or in good health (not recorded which). The chain links TRBV7-2 to TRBJ2-7; TRBD2 matches 10 bases. The sample was blood, either unsorted or a sorted T cell fraction (not recorded which). CDR3 region: CASSLGGTSAYEQYF. The DNA for the CDR3 is TGTGCCAGCAGCTTAGGGGGGACTAGCGCGTACGAGCAGTACTTC.